The source of this T cell receptor beta chain is a study of cytomegalovirus exposure and HLA in healthy donors. Whole-study results and caveats: In vitro data verified a few CMV-associated chains as specific for CMV antigens. Reports showed the classifier diagnosing cytomegalovirus status with high specificity and sensitivity.

As concerns this clone: What it binds is not known.

Method: immunoSEQ multiplex PCR; TCRdb's copy keeps in-frame clones and lacks some. Among about 130,000 clones, 89% were seen once, and the ten largest hold 8% to 9.5%. The CDR3 is 16 residues long. The germline V gene has CDR1 KGHSH and CDR2 LQKENI. With 4 bases removed from V and 1 base from J, the gap between germline ends came to 14 bases. The origin of this receptor is a woman in her late teens or twenties in good health and CMV-seropositive. The gene calls are TRBV18 and TRBJ1-5; a weak D match, TRBD1 (6 bases). Material for sequencing was PBMCs. CDR3 DNA: TGTGCCAGCTCACTTCCACAGGGCCGGAGCAATCAGCCCCAGCATTTT. Protein: CASSLPQGRSNQPQHF.